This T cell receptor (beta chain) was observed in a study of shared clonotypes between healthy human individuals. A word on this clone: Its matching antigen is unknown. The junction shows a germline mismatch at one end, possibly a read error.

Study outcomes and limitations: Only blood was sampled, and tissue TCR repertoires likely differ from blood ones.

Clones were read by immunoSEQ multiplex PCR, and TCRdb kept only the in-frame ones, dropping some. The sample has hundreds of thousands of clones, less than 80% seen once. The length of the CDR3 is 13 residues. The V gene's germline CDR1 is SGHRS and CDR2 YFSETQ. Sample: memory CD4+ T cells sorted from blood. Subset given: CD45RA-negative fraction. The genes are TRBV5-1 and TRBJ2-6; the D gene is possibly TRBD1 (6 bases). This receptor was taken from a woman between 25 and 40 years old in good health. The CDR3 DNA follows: TGCGCCAGCAGCTTGGGAGGGGGCAACGTCCTGACTTTC. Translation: CASSLGGGNVLTF.